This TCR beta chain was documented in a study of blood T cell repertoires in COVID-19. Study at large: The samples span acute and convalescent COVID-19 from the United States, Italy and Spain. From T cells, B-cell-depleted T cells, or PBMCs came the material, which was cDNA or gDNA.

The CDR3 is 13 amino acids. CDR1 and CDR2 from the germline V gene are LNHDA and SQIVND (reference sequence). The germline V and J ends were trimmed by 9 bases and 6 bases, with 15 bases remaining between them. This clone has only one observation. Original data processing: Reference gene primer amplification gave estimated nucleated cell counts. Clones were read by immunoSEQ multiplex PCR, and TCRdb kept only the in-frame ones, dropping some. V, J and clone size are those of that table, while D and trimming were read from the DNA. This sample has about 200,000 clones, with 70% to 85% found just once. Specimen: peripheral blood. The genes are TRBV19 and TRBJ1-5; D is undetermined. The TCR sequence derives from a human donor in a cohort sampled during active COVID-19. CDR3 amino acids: CASSGDRGQPQHF. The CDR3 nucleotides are TGTGCCAGCTCCGGGGATCGGGGTCAGCCCCAGCATTTT.